Below are 17 T cell receptor beta chains sequenced from a single sample in a study of blood T cell repertoires in COVID-19. Assay: immunoSEQ multiplex PCR; the TCRdb copy retains only in-frame clones and omits some. The sample records approximately 300,000 clones, approximately 85% being singletons. The specimen sequenced was peripheral blood. Receptors originate from a woman aged 45-60 years with acute or convalescent COVID-19.

CDR3 in amino acids: CASSEGQLRYYGYTF. CDR3 nucleotides: TGTGCCAGCAGTGAGGGACAGTTGCGATACTATGGCTACACCTTC. V is TRBV6-1 and J is TRBJ1-2; 7 bases match TRBD1. Germline lookup yields CDR1 MNHNS and CDR2 SASEGT. This CDR3 has 15 amino acids. Trimming cost V 3 bases and J 3 bases; bases outside gene matches: 7.

V is TRBV27 and J is TRBJ2-1, with D perhaps TRBD1 (6 bases). Trimming removed 6 bases from V and 3 bases from J, with 12 bases in between. CDR1 and CDR2 (germline): MNHEY, SMNVEV (reference sequence). The CDR3 runs 14 residues. Written as DNA, the CDR3 is TGTGCCAGCAGCCAAAGGACAGACTACAATGAGCAGTTCTTC. It yields the protein CASSQRTDYNEQFF.

The chain employs TRBV19 and TRBJ2-3, with D perhaps TRBD2 (5 bases). Trimming shortened V by 4 bases and J by 2 bases, and 7 bases separated the two germline ends. Looked up from germline, CDR1 is LNHDA and CDR2 is SQIVND (reference sequence). There are 13 residues in the CDR3. CDR3 coding DNA: TGTGCCAGTAGTAAGACTACCACAGATACGCAGTATTTT. It specifies CASSKTTTDTQYF.

The chain combines TRBV24-1 with TRBJ2-5; 7 nucleotides match TRBD1. The CDR3 covers 16 residues. Losses at the gene ends were 3 bases for V and 1 base for J; bases not matched to a gene: 7. Germline V gene lookup returns CDR1 KGHDR and CDR2 SFDVKD. The CDR3 protein is CATSDPRTGTQETQYF. CDR3 bases: TGTGCCACCAGTGATCCCAGGACAGGAACCCAAGAGACCCAGTACTTC.

This chain connects TRBV27 to TRBJ1-5, with TRBD1 as a possible D gene (6 bases). Deletions cut 8 bases from V and 0 bases from J, with 17 bases between. The germline gives CDR1 MNHEY, CDR2 SMNVEV (reference sequence). The CDR3 spans 16 residues. CDR3 sequence (DNA): TGTGCCAGCGGCCGCGACAGGAGCTATAGCAATCAGCCCCAGCATTTT. This codes for CASGRDRSYSNQPQHF.

This chain links TRBV28 with TRBJ1-4; D gene unclear. Germline CDR1 MDHEN, CDR2 SYDVKM. Trimming removed 4 bases at V and 8 bases at J, with 8 bases between. The CDR3 has 12 amino acids. As DNA, the CDR3 is TGTGCCAGCAGTTCCCTATTCGAAAAACTGTTTTTT. It is translated as CASSSLFEKLFF.

Points on this clone: Additional DNA sequences in this sample encode the identical CDR3. The CDR3 spells CASRTKWTGDTGELFF. The CDR3 bases are TGCGCCAGCAGGACGAAATGGACAGGGGACACCGGGGAGCTGTTTTTT. The chain is built from TRBV5-1 and TRBJ2-2; 9 nucleotides agree with TRBD1. Germline V gene data show CDR1 as SGHRS and CDR2 as YFSETQ. After removal of 5 bases from V and 3 bases from J, the junction contained 8 bases not matched to a gene. The CDR3 is 16 residues long.

The rearrangement joins TRBV6-1 to TRBJ2-7; 10 bases map to TRBD1. From germline, CDR1 is MNHNS and CDR2 SASEGT. The length of the CDR3 is 18 residues. Trimming took 1 base from V and 2 from J; bases not matched to a gene: 11. The CDR3 DNA reads as TGTGCCAGCAGTGAAGTGTATTTGTTCGGGACAGGGGCCTACGAGCAGTACTTC. Protein product: CASSEVYLFGTGAYEQYF.

This clone was observed a few times. The rearrangement joins TRBV5-4 to TRBJ1-4, with 10 bases aligning to TRBD1. Per germline, CDR1 SGHNT and CDR2 YYREEE (reference sequence). J gave up 8 bases and V 2 bases, and 9 bases lay outside the gene matches. CDR3 length: 16 amino acids. CDR3 sequence (DNA): TGTGCCAGCAGCTTACCATGGACAGGGGGACGGGAAAAACTGTTTTTT. Translating it yields CASSLPWTGGREKLFF. Using reference TRBV5-4 and TRBJ1-4 for the parts outside the CDR3, the full variable domain is ETGVTQSPTHLIKTRGQQVTLRCSSQSGHNTVSWYQQALGQGPQFIFQYYREEENGRGNFPPRFSGLQFPNYSSELNVNALELDDSALYLCASSLPWTGGREKLFFGSGTQLSVL.

There are a few counts of this clone. The rearrangement joins TRBV27 to TRBJ2-1, with 11 bases fitting TRBD2. The CDR3 contains 16 residues. CDR1 and CDR2 (germline): MNHEY, SMNVEV (reference sequence). After removal of 1 base from V and 4 bases from J, the junction contained 3 bases not matched to a gene. In DNA form, the CDR3 reads TGTGCCAGCAGTTTATGGGCTAGCGGGAGGTACAATGAGCAGTTCTTC. Protein: CASSLWASGRYNEQFF.

Here the CDR3 DNA reads TGTGCCAGCAGCGCGCCGACAGGATTGTCCTATGGCTACACCTTC. This gives the protein CASSAPTGLSYGYTF. The rearrangement links TRBV9 to TRBJ1-2; possibly TRBD1 for D (6 bases). The CDR3 is 15 residues long. Germline assignment: CDR1 SGDLS and CDR2 YYNGEE. V gave up 3 bases and J gave up 4 bases, with 16 bases separating them.

This sequence joins TRBV30 and TRBJ2-3, with a tentative D call TRBD1 (6 bases). The CDR3 contains 11 residues. Trimming shortened V by 1 base and J by 15 bases, and 14 bases separated the two germline ends. Germline V lookup: CDR1 GTSNPN, CDR2 SVGIG (reference sequence). CDR3 sequence (DNA): TGTGCCTGGAGTGGGGGACATGCTCAATATTTT. Amino acid sequence: CAWSGGHAQYF.

V gene TRBV3-1 (or the pseudogene TRBV3-2) combines with J gene TRBJ1-1; D gene uncertain. V lost 4 bases and J 2 bases, leaving 11 bases between the germline ends. This CDR3 has 14 residues. Looked up from germline, CDR1 is LGHDT and CDR2 is YNNKEL (reference sequence). This chain's CDR3 is CASSPSGHNTEAFF. The CDR3 coding sequence is TGTGCCAGCAGCCCCTCCGGTCATAACACTGAAGCTTTCTTT.

V usage is TRBV6-6 and J usage is TRBJ1-1; 8 bases are a match to TRBD1. Germline CDR1 is MNHNY and CDR2 is SVGAGI (reference sequence). This CDR3 comprises 15 residues. J was trimmed by 7 bases and V by 6 bases; bases with no gene match: 13. In nucleotides, the CDR3 is TGTGCCAGCAGCCCTTCCGGGACAGGCTACAATGAAGCTTTCTTT. Amino acid sequence: CASSPSGTGYNEAFF.

Only a few counts were recorded for this clone. The rearrangement links TRBV9 to TRBJ2-7; a weak D match, TRBD1 (6 bases). CDR1 is SGDLS and CDR2 is YYNGEE in the germline V gene. Trimming took 4 bases from V and 4 from J, leaving 18 bases between them. The CDR3 has 15 amino acids. CDR3 amino acids: CASSPTPGQTYEQYF. DNA of the CDR3: TGTGCCAGCAGCCCGACCCCCGGACAGACTTACGAGCAGTACTTC.

The chain is built from TRBV5-1 and TRBJ2-7, with 9 positions matching TRBD1. The germline V gene encodes CDR1 SGHRS and CDR2 YFSETQ. Losses at the gene ends were 0 bases for V and 6 bases for J; bases not matched to a gene: 7. This CDR3 spans 15 amino acids. CDR3 sequence: CASSLGDRDRSEQYF. CDR3 in DNA: TGCGCCAGCAGCTTGGGGGACAGGGACCGCTCCGAGCAGTACTTC. Full variable domain (missing parts from reference TRBV5-1 and TRBJ2-7): KAGVTQTPRYLIKTRGQQVTLSCSPISGHRSVSWYQQTPGQGLQFLFEYFSETQRNKGNFPGRFSGRQFSNSRSEMNVSTLELGDSALYLCASSLGDRDRSEQYFGPGTRLTVT.

The sample holds one count of this clone. The chain joins TRBV2 to TRBJ2-1; 10 positions match TRBD2. Germline lookup yields CDR1 SNHLY and CDR2 FYNNEI. CDR3 length equals 17 residues. The V segment lost 6 bases and the J segment 0 bases; nucleotides outside the gene matches: 8. The CDR3 sequence: CASRRGGTSDSYNEQFF. In DNA, the CDR3 is TGTGCCAGCAGGAGAGGGGGGACTAGCGACTCCTACAATGAGCAGTTCTTC.